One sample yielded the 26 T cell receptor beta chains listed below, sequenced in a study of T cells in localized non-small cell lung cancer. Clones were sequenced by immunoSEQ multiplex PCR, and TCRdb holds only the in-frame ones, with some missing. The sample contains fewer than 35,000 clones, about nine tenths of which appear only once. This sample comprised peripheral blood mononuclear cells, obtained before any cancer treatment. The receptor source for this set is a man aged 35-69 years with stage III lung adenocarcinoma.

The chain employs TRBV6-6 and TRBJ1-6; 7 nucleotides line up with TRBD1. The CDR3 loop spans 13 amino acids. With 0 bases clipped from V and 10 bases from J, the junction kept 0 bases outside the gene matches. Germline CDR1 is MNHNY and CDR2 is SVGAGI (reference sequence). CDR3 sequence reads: CASSYSQGSPLHF. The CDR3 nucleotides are TGTGCCAGCAGTTACTCACAGGGGTCACCCCTCCACTTT.

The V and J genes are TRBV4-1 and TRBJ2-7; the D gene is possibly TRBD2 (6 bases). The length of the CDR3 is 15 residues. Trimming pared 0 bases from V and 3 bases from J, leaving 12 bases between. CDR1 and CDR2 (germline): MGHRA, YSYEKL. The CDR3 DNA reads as TGCGCCAGCAGCCAAGATATCGCGGGGTTCTACGAGCAGTACTTC. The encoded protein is CASSQDIAGFYEQYF.

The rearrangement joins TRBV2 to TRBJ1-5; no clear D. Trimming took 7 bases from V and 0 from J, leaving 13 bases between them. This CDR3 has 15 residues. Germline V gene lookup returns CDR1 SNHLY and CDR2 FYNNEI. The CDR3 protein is CASTLDGNSNQPQHF. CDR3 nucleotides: TGTGCCAGCACTCTCGACGGGAATAGCAATCAGCCCCAGCATTTT. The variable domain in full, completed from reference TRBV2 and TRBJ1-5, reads EPEVTQTPSHQVTQMGQEVILRCVPISNHLYFYWYRQILGQKVEFLVSFYNNEISEKSEIFDDQFSVERPDGSNFTLKIRSTKLEDSAMYFCASTLDGNSNQPQHFGDGTRLSIL.

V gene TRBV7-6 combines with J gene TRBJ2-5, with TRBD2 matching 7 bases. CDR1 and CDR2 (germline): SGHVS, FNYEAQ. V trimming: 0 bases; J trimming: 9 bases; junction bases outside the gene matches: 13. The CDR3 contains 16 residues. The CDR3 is CASSLAVEGRVRAQYF. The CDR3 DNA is TGTGCCAGCAGCTTAGCGGTGGAGGGGAGGGTTAGGGCCCAGTACTTC.

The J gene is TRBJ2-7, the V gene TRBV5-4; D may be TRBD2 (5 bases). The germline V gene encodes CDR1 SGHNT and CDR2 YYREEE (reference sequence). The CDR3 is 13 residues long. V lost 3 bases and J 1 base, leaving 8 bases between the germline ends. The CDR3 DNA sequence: TGTGCCAGCAGCTATCGGGGTTCCTACGAGCAGTACTTC. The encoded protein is CASSYRGSYEQYF.

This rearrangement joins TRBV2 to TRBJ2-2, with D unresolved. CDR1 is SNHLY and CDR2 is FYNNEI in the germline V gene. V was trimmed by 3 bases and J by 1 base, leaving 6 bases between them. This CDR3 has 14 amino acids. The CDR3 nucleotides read TGTGCCAGCAGTGATCTTGGGAACACCGGGGAGCTGTTTTTT. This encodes CASSDLGNTGELFF.

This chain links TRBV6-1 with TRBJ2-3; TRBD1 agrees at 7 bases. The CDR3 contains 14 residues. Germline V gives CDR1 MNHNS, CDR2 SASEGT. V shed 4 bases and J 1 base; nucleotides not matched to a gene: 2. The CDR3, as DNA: TGTGCCAGCAGTGCCCAGGGGGGCACAGATACGCAGTATTTT. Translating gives CASSAQGGTDTQYF.

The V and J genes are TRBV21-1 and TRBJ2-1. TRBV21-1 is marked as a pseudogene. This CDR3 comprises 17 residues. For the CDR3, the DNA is TGTGCCAGCAGCAAAGCGCCATACGGGACGGGCGGAAATGAGCAGTTCTTC. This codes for CASSKAPYGTGGNEQFF.

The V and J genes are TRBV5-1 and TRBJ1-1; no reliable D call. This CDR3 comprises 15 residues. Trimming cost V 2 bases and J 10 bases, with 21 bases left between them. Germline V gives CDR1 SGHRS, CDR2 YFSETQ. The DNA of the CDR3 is TGCGCCAGCAGCTTTCTCTCCAGTACGAGGTTGGGAGCTTTCTTT. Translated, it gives CASSFLSSTRLGAFF.

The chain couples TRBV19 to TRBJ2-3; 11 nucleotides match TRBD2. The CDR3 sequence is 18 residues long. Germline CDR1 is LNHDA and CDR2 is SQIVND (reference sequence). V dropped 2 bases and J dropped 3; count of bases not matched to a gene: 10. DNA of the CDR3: TGTGCCAGTAGTATACGCGCTGTACTAGCGGGGGTTACAGATACGCAGTATTTT. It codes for CASSIRAVLAGVTDTQYF.

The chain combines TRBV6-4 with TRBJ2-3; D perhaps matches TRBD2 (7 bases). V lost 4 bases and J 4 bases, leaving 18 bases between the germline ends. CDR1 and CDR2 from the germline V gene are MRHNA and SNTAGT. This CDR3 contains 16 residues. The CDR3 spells CASSARGPSRPDTQYF. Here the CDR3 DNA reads TGTGCCAGCAGTGCGCGGGGGCCCTCCAGGCCAGATACGCAGTATTTT.

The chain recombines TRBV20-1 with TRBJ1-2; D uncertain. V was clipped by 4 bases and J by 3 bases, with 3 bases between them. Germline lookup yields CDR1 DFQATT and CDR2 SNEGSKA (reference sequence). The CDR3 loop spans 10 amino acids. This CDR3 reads CSANDYGYTF. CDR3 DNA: TGCAGTGCTAATGACTATGGCTACACCTTC.

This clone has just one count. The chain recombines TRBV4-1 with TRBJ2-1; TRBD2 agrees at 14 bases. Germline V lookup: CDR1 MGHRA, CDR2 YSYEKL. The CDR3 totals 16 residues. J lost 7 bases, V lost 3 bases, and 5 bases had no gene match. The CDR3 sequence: CASSQMTSGGANEQFF. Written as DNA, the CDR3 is TGCGCCAGCAGCCAGATGACTAGCGGGGGGGCAAATGAGCAGTTCTTC.

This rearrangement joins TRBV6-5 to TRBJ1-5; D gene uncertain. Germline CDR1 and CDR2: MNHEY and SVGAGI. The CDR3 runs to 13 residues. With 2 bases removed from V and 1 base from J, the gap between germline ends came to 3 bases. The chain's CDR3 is CASSYESNQPQHF. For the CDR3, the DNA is TGTGCCAGCAGTTACGAGAGCAATCAGCCCCAGCATTTT.

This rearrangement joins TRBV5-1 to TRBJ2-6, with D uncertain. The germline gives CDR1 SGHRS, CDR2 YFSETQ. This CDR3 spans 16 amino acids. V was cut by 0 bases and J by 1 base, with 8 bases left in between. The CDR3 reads CASSLALGSGANVLTF. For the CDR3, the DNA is TGCGCCAGCAGCTTGGCCTTGGGTTCTGGGGCCAACGTCCTGACTTTC.

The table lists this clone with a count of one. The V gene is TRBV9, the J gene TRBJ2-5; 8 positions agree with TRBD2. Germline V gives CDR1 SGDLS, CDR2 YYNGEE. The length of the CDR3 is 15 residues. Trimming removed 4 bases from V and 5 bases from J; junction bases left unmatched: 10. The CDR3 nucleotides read TGTGCCAGCAGCCTTAGCGGGGTTTCGTCCGAGACCCAGTACTTC. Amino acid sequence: CASSLSGVSSETQYF.

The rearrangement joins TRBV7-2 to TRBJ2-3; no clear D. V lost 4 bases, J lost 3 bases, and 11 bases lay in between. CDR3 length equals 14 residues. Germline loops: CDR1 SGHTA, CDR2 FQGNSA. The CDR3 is CASSSQLGTDTQYF. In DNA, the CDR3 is TGTGCCAGCAGCTCCCAATTGGGGACAGATACGCAGTATTTT.

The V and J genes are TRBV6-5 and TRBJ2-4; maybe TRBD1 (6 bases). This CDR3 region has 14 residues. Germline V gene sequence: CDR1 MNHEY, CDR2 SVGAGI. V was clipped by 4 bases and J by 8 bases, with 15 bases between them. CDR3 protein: CASSSDRSRDIQYF. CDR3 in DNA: TGTGCCAGCAGTTCCGACAGGTCCCGCGACATTCAGTACTTC.

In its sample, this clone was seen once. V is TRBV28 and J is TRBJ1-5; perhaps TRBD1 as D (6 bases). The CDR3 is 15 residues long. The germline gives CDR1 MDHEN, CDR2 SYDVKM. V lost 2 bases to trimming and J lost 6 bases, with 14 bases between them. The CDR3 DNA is TGTGCCAGCAGTTTACCTAGGTTAGGGGGTCAGCCCCAGCATTTT. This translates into CASSLPRLGGQPQHF.

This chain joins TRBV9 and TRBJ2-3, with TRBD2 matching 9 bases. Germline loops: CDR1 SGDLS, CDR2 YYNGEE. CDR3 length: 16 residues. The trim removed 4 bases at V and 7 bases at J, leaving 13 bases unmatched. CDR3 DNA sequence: TGTGCCAGCAGCCCCCCCTTAGCGGGGGTTCGGAATACGCAGTATTTT. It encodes CASSPPLAGVRNTQYF.

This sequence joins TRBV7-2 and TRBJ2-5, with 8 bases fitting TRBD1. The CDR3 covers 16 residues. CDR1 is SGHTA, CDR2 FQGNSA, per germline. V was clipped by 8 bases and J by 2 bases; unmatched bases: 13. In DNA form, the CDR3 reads TGTGCCAGCGGTCAATCCGGGACAGGAGTTCAAGAGACCCAGTACTTC. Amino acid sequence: CASGQSGTGVQETQYF.

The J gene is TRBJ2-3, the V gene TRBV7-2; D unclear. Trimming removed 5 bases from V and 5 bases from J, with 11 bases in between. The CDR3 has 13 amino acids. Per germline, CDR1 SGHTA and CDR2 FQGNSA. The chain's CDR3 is CASSTTKEDTQYF. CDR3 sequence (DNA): TGTGCCAGCAGCACCACTAAGGAAGATACGCAGTATTTT.

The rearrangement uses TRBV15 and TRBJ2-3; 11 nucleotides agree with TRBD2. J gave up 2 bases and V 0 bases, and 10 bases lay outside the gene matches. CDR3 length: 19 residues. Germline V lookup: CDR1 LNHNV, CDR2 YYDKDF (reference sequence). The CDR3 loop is CATSRDPLAGGSDTDTQYF. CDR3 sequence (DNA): TGTGCCACCAGCAGAGATCCGCTAGCGGGGGGATCCGACACAGATACGCAGTATTTT.

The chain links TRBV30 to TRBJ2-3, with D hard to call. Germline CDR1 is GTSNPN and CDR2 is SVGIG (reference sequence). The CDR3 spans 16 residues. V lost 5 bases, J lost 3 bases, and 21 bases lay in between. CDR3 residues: CAWSPLTGWGTDTQYF. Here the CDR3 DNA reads TGTGCCTGGTCTCCCCTCACGGGTTGGGGTACAGATACGCAGTATTTT.

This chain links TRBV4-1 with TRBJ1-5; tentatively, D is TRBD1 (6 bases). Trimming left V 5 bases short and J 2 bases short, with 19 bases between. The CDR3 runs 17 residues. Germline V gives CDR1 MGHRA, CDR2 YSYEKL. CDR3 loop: CASSALDSRRGNQPQHF. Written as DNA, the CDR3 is TGCGCCAGCAGCGCCCTGGACAGCCGGAGGGGCAATCAGCCCCAGCATTTT.

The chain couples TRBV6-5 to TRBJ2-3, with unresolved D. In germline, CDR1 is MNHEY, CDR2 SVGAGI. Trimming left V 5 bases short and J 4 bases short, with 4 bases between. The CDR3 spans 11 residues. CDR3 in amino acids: CASSTSDTQYF. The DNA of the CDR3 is TGTGCCAGCAGTACCTCAGATACGCAGTATTTT.